This T cell receptor beta chain came from a study of metastatic and nonmetastatic thyroid tumors. Trimming removed 4 bases at V and 2 bases at J, with 12 bases between. Germline V CDR1 and CDR2: SQVTM, ANQGSEA. The length of the CDR3 is 13 residues. TCRdb reprocessed the PCR reads via MiXCR. Found here are fewer than 40,000 clones, 33% of them singletons; the top ten hold about 16%. Treatment of any kind had been given to no patient before thyroid surgery. This clone was found a few times. This clonotype was sampled from a female donor with papillary thyroid cancer or a benign thyroid nodule (not recorded which). Some clones in this sample may be carry-over from other donors' samples. Specimen: tumor tissue. This chain connects TRBV29-1 to TRBJ2-7, with D maybe TRBD1 (6 bases). The CDR3, as DNA: TGCAGCGTTGTAATGGACAGAGCCTACGAGCAGTACTTC. It translates to CSVVMDRAYEQYF.